This T cell receptor (beta chain) stems from a study of naive and memory T cell subsets. Two oligonucleotides, mixed equimolar, formed the beta constant-region primer covering TRBC1 and TRBC2. Ligated cDNA was amplified by four rounds of PCR with nested alpha and beta constant-region primers and SP2. TCRdb re-called the UMI-ligation and nested PCR reads through MiXCR, storing one row per CDR3 protein. Here the sample spans about 150,000 distinct CDR3 sequences, 22% being singletons. Overnight CMV lysate stimulation of fresh PBMCs defined donor CMV status by CD4+ IFNgamma. This CDR3 contains 16 residues. With V trimmed by 4 bases and J by 5 bases, 6 bases remained unmatched. Germline V lookup: CDR1 SGHRS, CDR2 YFSETQ. Overall study findings and caveats: A few larger clonotypes appeared in naive repertoires, especially CD8, possibly memory cells re-expressing CD45RA.

About this clonotype itself: The target antigen is unknown.

Sequencing input: naive CD4+ T cells from blood. This chain joins TRBV5-1 and TRBJ2-1, with 13 bases fitting TRBD2. The clonotype comes from a human donor in good health. CDR3 sequence (DNA): TGCGCCAGCAGCCGGACCGGGACTAGCGGGAACAATGAGCAGTTCTTC. It codes for CASSRTGTSGNNEQFF.